Given below is one T cell receptor (beta chain) in context. CD45RO negativity and positive selection for CCR7 defined naive CD8 cells, a population that excluded terminally differentiated effector memory CD45RA+ cells. The sample belongs to a study of shared clonotypes between healthy human individuals. Generated by immunoSEQ multiplex PCR, the TCRdb table keeps only in-frame clones and is missing some. This repertoire shows just over 2,000,000 clones, around 96% found once; its top ten account for 0.85% to 1.3%. Sample: naive CD8+ T cells sorted from blood. The clonotype comes from a man aged 18 to 35 in good health.

CDR3: CASSSGTEAFF. CDR3 DNA: TGTGCCAGCAGTTCTGGGACTGAAGCTTTCTTT. The chain couples TRBV27 to TRBJ1-1; D gene uncertain. With 4 bases removed from V and 5 bases from J, the gap between germline ends came to 5 bases. This CDR3 spans 11 amino acids. Germline CDR1 reads MNHEY; CDR2 reads SMNVEV (reference sequence).